Included here is one TCR beta chain sequence, with context. Its antigen is undetermined. This record comes from a study of cytomegalovirus exposure and HLA in healthy donors. Study in general: The approximately 670 first-cohort repertoires and the 95 to 150 validation repertoires shared the same platform, a later analysis reported. Study-wide results and caveats: Reports indicated that the classifier achieved high specificity and sensitivity in diagnosing cytomegalovirus status.

The V end lost 0 bases, the J end lost 0 bases, and 6 bases lay between the germline ends. The germline CDR1 and CDR2 sequences are SGHNT and YYREEE (reference sequence). This CDR3 spans 14 amino acids. Assay: immunoSEQ multiplex PCR; the TCRdb copy retains only in-frame clones and omits some. The data hold about 220,000 clones, with 80% to 95% observed a single time. This receptor was obtained from a woman younger than 30 in good health and CMV-seronegative. Material: PBMCs. The rearrangement uses TRBV5-4 and TRBJ1-1; the D is unclear. The CDR3 sequence: CASSLAQMNTEAFF. CDR3 in DNA: TGTGCCAGCAGCTTGGCACAGATGAACACTGAAGCTTTCTTT.